This T cell receptor beta chain was found in a study of T cell changes during pregnancy in multiple sclerosis. The CDR3 has 14 amino acids. Germline V lookup: CDR1 ENHRY, CDR2 SYGVKD. Trimming took 6 bases from V and 2 from J, leaving 11 bases between them. Sequencing used immunoSEQ multiplex PCR; TCRdb keeps in-frame clones, though not all of them. The table shows tens of thousands of clones, with about nine tenths occurring only once. The chain combines TRBV10-3 with TRBJ1-3; no clear D. The material sequenced was CD4+ T cells from peripheral blood mononuclear cells, taken in the third trimester of pregnancy. This TCR was sampled from a female donor with multiple sclerosis, enrolled in a pregnancy study. This CDR3 is CAISPRETGNTIYF. CDR3 DNA sequence: TGTGCCATCAGCCCGAGGGAGACTGGAAACACCATATATTTT.